What follows are 9 T cell receptor beta chains derived from one specimen sequenced in a study of cytomegalovirus exposure and HLA in healthy donors. Libraries were prepared by immunoSEQ multiplex PCR; TCRdb keeps only in-frame clonotypes and omits some of them. In the table there are some 190,000 clones, approximately 85% of which are singletons. The sequenced sample was PBMCs. The receptors derive from a woman in her late teens or twenties in good health and CMV-seronegative.

The chain uses TRBV19 and TRBJ1-2; TRBD1 is a possible D gene (5 bases). The ends were cut back, 8 bases at V and 5 bases at J, with 18 bases in the middle. The CDR3 runs 14 residues. Germline CDR1 is LNHDA and CDR2 is SQIVND (reference sequence). The CDR3 DNA is TGTGCCAGTCGGGACTTAGAAAGAAGGTATGGCTACACCTTC. Its protein is CASRDLERRYGYTF. Full variable domain (missing parts from reference TRBV19 and TRBJ1-2): DGGITQSPKYLFRKEGQNVTLSCEQNLNHDAMYWYRQDPGQGLRLIYYSQIVNDFQKGDIAEGYSVSREKKESFPLTVTSAQKNPTAFYLCASRDLERRYGYTFGSGTRLTVV.

The CDR3 reads CASSRDSIAFF. The CDR3 DNA reads as TGTGCCAGCAGTCGGGACTCAATAGCTTTCTTT. The chain recombines TRBV5-6 with TRBJ1-1, with D maybe TRBD1 (5 bases). The V end was cut by 5 bases, the J end by 10 bases, with 12 bases between. The CDR3 is made up of 11 amino acids. Per the germline V gene, CDR1 is SGHDT and CDR2 is YYEEEE.

This chain connects TRBV19 to TRBJ1-2; 10 nucleotides align to TRBD1. V gave up 4 bases and J gave up 7 bases; unmatched junction bases: 9. Germline lookup yields CDR1 LNHDA and CDR2 SQIVND (reference sequence). This CDR3 is built from 15 residues. CDR3 loop: CASSNLGQGRGGYTF. For the CDR3, the DNA is TGTGCCAGTAGTAATCTGGGACAGGGGCGGGGTGGCTACACCTTC.

V is TRBV2 and J is TRBJ1-5; 9 bases align to TRBD1. This CDR3 has 14 amino acids. Germline assignment: CDR1 SNHLY and CDR2 FYNNEI. Trimming removed 1 base from V and 7 bases from J; junction bases left unmatched: 2. The CDR3 sequence: CASSEGDRAQPQHF. In DNA form, the CDR3 reads TGTGCCAGCAGTGAAGGGGACAGGGCACAGCCCCAGCATTTT.

The chain is built from TRBV28 and TRBJ2-7; TRBD2 aligns across 9 bases. Germline V gives CDR1 MDHEN, CDR2 SYDVKM. The CDR3 length is 15 residues. V dropped 6 bases and J dropped 3; count of bases not matched to a gene: 9. The CDR3 DNA is TGTGCCAGCAGGAATCCTAGCGGGAATAGCTACGAGCAGTACTTC. Amino acids: CASRNPSGNSYEQYF.

This rearrangement joins TRBV9 to TRBJ2-5; D gene unclear. The CDR3 totals 15 residues. CDR1 SGDLS and CDR2 YYNGEE come from the germline V gene. Trimming shortened V by 0 bases and J by 4 bases, and 13 bases separated the two germline ends. The CDR3 nucleotides read TGTGCCAGCAGCGTAGCCCCCGAAGCAGGAGAGACCCAGTACTTC. Protein sequence: CASSVAPEAGETQYF.

The CDR3 DNA reads as TGTGCCAGCAGCTCCCAACCCCGACTAGCGGGAGGGGATGAGCAGTTCTTC. It codes for CASSSQPRLAGGDEQFF. The chain recombines TRBV7-6 with TRBJ2-1, with 14 bases fitting TRBD2. Per germline, CDR1 SGHVS and CDR2 FNYEAQ. Trimming removed 4 bases from V and 8 bases from J; junction bases left unmatched: 10. This CDR3 comprises 17 residues.

The V call is TRBV7-9, the J call TRBJ2-3, with 12 nucleotides matching TRBD2. The CDR3 consists of 17 residues. Germline V gene lookup returns CDR1 SEHNR and CDR2 FQNEAQ (reference sequence). The J segment lost 2 bases and the V segment lost 1 base, leaving 4 bases of the junction unmatched. CDR3 coding DNA: TGTGCCAGCAGCTTAGTTGGACTAGCGGGGATCACAGATACGCAGTATTTT. It codes for CASSLVGLAGITDTQYF.

The V call is TRBV7-3, the J call TRBJ1-6; no definite D call. Trimming took 1 base from V and 14 from J, leaving 12 bases between them. CDR3 length equals 13 residues. From germline, CDR1 is SGHTA and CDR2 FQGTGA. DNA of the CDR3: TGTGCCAGCAGCTTAAAAGCGGATTCGGCCCTCCACTTT. It specifies CASSLKADSALHF.